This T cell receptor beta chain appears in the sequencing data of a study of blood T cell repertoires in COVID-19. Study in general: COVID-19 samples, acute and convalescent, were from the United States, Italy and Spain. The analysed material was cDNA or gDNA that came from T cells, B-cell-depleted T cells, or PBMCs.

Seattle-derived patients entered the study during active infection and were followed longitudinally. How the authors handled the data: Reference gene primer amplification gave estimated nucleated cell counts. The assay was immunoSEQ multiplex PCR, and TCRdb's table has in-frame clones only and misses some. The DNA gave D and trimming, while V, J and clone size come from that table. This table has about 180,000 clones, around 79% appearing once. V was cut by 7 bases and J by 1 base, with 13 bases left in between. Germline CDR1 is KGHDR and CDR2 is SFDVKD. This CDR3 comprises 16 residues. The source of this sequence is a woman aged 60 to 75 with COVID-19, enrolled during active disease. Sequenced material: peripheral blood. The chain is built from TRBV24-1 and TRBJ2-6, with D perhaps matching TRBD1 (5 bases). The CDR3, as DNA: TGTGCCACCAGCATATCCCAGGGATCTGGGGCCAACGTCCTGACTTTC. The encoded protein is CATSISQGSGANVLTF.